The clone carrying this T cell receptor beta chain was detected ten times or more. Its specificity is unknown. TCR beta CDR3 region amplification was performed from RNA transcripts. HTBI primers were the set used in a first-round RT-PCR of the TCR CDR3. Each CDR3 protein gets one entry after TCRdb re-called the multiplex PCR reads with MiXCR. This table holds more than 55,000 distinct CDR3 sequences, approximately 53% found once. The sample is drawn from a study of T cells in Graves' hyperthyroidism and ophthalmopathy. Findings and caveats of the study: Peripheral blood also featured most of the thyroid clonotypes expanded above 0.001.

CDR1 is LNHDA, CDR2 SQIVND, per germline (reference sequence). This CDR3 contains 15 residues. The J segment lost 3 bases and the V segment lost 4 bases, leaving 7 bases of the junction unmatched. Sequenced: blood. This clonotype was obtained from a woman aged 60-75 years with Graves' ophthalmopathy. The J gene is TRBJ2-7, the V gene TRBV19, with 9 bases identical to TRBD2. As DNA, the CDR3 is TGTGCCAGTAGTAGTAGCGGGAGTAAGGACTACGAGCAGTACTTC. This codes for CASSSSGSKDYEQYF.